This T cell receptor beta chain originates from a study of blood T cell repertoires in COVID-19 (dated by TCRdb to about 2020). For the study in its entirety: Samples covering the acute and convalescent phases of COVID-19 were provided by collaborators in the United States, Italy and Spain. The samples were drawn from two sources: the first 160 participants of the ongoing ImmuneRACE study, and fewer than 1,500 subjects contributed by 6 global collaborators. Deeply sampled blood TCRbeta repertoires from subjects exposed to, actively infected with, or recovered from COVID-19 were included in the dataset. Sample metadata almost always included a de-identified subject ID, COVID-19 status, age in years and sex. Where available, HLA class I and class II types were obtained from metadata supplied by the sample provider rather than from assay-based typing. The material from the prospective study consisted of cDNA or gDNA derived from T cells, B-cell-depleted T cells, or PBMCs. The repertoires were made available in a free public database intended to serve as a resource for research on the immune response to SARS-CoV-2. General study outcomes and caveats: The amount of clinical and demographic metadata varied by source and participant and was provided uncurated.

Of note for this clone: Its antigen remains unidentified. The record has no base qualities; no much larger clone is one base away.

V loses 3 bases at its end and J loses 5 bases; junction bases beyond the gene matches: 3. From cysteine to phenylalanine, the CDR3 is 16 amino acids long. Only CDR3 DNA remains: 48 bases, in frame from the first base. Based on the germline V gene, the CDR1 and CDR2 sequences are SNHLY and FYNNEI. The immunoSEQ Assay, a bias-controlled multiplex PCR, was used to amplify TCRbeta CDR3 regions from genomic DNA. Processing in the source paper ran as follows. The number of nucleated cells in each sample was estimated from the amplification of reference gene primers within the assay. Sequence reads were collapsed and filtered to measure the absolute abundance of every unique TCRbeta CDR3 rearrangement. For each sample, productive Simpson clonality was calculated by taking the square root of Simpson's diversity index across productive rearrangements. Sourced from immuneACCESS, this table was stored by TCRdb with only in-frame sequences that have V and J called. A share of the clones is absent; for the studies checked, an unresolved V gene accounts for under half, and the remainder has no known explanation. The V and J calls and the clone size are those of that table, but D and trimming were determined from the DNA. This sample gives over 250,000 clones in total; 87% of them show up just once. The ten largest clones capture approximately 1.6% of the sample.

A second Seattle source provided samples from volunteer blood donors who had recovered from COVID-19. Each collaborating institution followed its own protocols to collect whole blood in K2EDTA tubes. For TCRbeta analysis, collaborators shipped samples in one of three forms: frozen whole blood, isolated PBMCs, or DNA extracted from either of those sample types. This receptor was obtained from a woman aged 40 to 50 who had recovered from COVID-19. The chain was built from TRBV2 and TRBJ2-5, and 16 bases in between align with TRBD2. Input material: peripheral blood. The CDR3 region: CASSEGLAGGRETQYF. DNA sequence: TGTGCCAGCAGTGAGGGACTAGCGGGGGGGCGGGAGACCCAGTACTTC.